This T cell receptor (beta chain) was retrieved from a study of long-term antiretroviral therapy in people with HIV. Sequencing relied on immunoSEQ assay v3.0, run at survey level. Sequencing used immunoSEQ multiplex PCR; TCRdb keeps in-frame clones, though not all of them. The sample has around 7,900 clones, 82% seen once. Study-wide results and caveats: Increased diversity was seen after ART, yet it remained lower than in transplant donor controls. There were no data on ART adherence, viral resistance or therapy changes, a gap that limits inferences about post-ART repertoire changes.

CDR3 length equals 12 residues. Germline V gene sequence: CDR1 SQVTM, CDR2 ANQGSEA. As regards this clone: The antigen is unknown.

Sequences were derived from unsorted PBMCs, sampled 0.1 years after starting antiretroviral therapy. The clonotype was recovered from a man between 40 and 49 years old with HIV. This chain uses TRBV29-1 with TRBJ2-7, with TRBD1 identical over 8 bases. The DNA end lines up better with TRBJ2-5; the J call may be wrong. In DNA, the CDR3 is TGCAGCGCCGACACCGGGACAGGGACCCAGTACTTC. Translation gives CSADTGTGTQYF.